In its sample, the clone carrying this T cell receptor beta chain was seen a few times. The sample originates from a study of blood T cell repertoires in COVID-19. Study-level information: COVID-19 samples, acute and convalescent, were from the United States, Italy and Spain. PBMCs, B-cell-depleted T cells, or T cells provided the cDNA or gDNA that made up the material.

Living in roughly 25 US areas, the participants were between about 18 and 90 years of age. Original methodology: The assay estimated nucleated cells by amplifying reference gene primers. Measured with immunoSEQ multiplex PCR; TCRdb has only the in-frame clones, and not every one. The V and J calls and clone size were taken over from that table, and D and trimming were inferred from the DNA. The sample carries roughly 250,000 clones, 83% recorded once. The V and J ends lost 4 bases and 2 bases respectively, with 4 bases between them. The CDR3 sequence is 12 residues long. From germline, CDR1 is MNHEY and CDR2 SMNVEV (reference sequence).

The chain has TRBV27 and TRBJ2-3; D gene ambiguous. The origin of this receptor is a woman in her 40s who had been exposed to COVID-19. Source material: PBMCs or T cells enriched from blood (not recorded which). CDR3: CASSSNTDTQYF. The DNA of the CDR3 is TGTGCCAGCAGTTCCAACACAGATACGCAGTATTTT.